This T cell receptor beta chain was sequenced in a study of Graves' ophthalmopathy and Graves' hyperthyroidism. Trimming took off 1 base at V and 1 base at J, with 7 bases between the two ends. CDR3 length: 14 amino acids. Per the germline V gene, CDR1 is LNHDA and CDR2 is SQIVND (reference sequence). Moderate-to-severe activity, CAS ≥3, NOSPECS ≥4 and duration under 3 months were recorded for donors with ophthalmopathy. The sample holds many counts of this clonotype. Amplification from RNA transcripts yielded the TCR beta CDR3 regions. Second-round multiplex PCR followed a first-round RT-PCR using HTBI primers. From the multiplex PCR reads, TCRdb called clonotypes with MiXCR, one entry per CDR3 protein. The sample includes over 150,000 distinct CDR3 sequences, over 35% of them seen just once.

The sequencing input was peripheral blood. The source is a woman aged 40 to 55 with Graves' ophthalmopathy. This chain links TRBV19 with TRBJ1-1; D remains ambiguous. CDR3 in DNA: TGTGCCAGTAGTATAGTCGGCACGAACACTGAAGCTTTCTTT. As protein: CASSIVGTNTEAFF.